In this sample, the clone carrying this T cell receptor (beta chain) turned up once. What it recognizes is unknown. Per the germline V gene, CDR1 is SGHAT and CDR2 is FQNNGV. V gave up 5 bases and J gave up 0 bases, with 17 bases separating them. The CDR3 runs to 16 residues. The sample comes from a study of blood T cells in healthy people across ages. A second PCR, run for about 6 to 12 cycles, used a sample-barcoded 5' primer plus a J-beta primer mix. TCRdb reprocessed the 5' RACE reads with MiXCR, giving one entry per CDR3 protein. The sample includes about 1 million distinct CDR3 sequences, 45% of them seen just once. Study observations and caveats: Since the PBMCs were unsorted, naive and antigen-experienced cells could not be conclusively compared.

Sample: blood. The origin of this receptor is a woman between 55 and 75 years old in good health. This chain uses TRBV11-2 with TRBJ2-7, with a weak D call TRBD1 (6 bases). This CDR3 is CASSKLRGPTSYEQYF. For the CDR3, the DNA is TGTGCCAGCAGCAAGCTCAGGGGCCCGACCTCCTACGAGCAGTACTTC.